Listed below are T cell receptor beta chains from one sample, sequenced in a study of post-analysis software for immune sequencing data. TCRdb used MiXCR to reprocess the PCR reads, holding one entry per CDR3 protein. The table has a few hundred thousand distinct CDR3 sequences, 39% seen once; the top ten hold under 9%. Sequenced sample: blood. These receptors originate from a girl aged 2 to 10 with multiple sclerosis. Each CDR3 is given with its conserved first and last residue. A D gene is named only where the DNA matches it firmly.

j_gene: TRBJ2-6
d_gene: TRBD1
v_gene: TRBV20-1
CDR3aa: CSARGRQGLGSGANVLTF

j_gene: TRBJ2-2
d_gene: NA
v_gene: TRBV12-3/TRBV12-4
CDR3aa: CASRLTGELFF

j_gene: TRBJ2-5
d_gene: NA
v_gene: TRBV9
CDR3aa: CASSRALGRETQYF

j_gene: TRBJ2-3
d_gene: TRBD2
v_gene: TRBV20-1
CDR3aa: CSASPASGAVTDTQYF

j_gene: TRBJ2-5
d_gene: NA
v_gene: TRBV20-1
CDR3aa: CSARTGLETQYF

j_gene: TRBJ2-7
d_gene: TRBD2
v_gene: TRBV27
CDR3aa: CASSWASGAYEQYF

j_gene: TRBJ2-5
d_gene: NA
v_gene: TRBV5-1
CDR3aa: CASSLERVKETQYF

j_gene: TRBJ2-7
d_gene: TRBD2
v_gene: TRBV4-1
CDR3aa: CASSQEEFRSREGLYEQYF

j_gene: TRBJ2-2
d_gene: TRBD2
v_gene: TRBV5-1
CDR3aa: CASSLIAGGTGELFF

j_gene: TRBJ2-5
d_gene: TRBD1
v_gene: TRBV12-3/TRBV12-4
CDR3aa: CASSTDRAETQYF

j_gene: TRBJ1-2
d_gene: NA
v_gene: TRBV7-2
CDR3aa: CASSSAATDNGYTF

j_gene: TRBJ2-7
d_gene: NA
v_gene: TRBV7-6
CDR3aa: CASSLAADRTYEQYF

j_gene: TRBJ2-1
d_gene: NA
v_gene: TRBV15
CDR3aa: CATSSKRTGDEQFF

j_gene: TRBJ1-2
d_gene: NA
v_gene: TRBV29-1
CDR3aa: CSVESPGRGYTF

j_gene: TRBJ1-2
d_gene: TRBD1
v_gene: TRBV14
CDR3aa: CASSLGRTGDNYGYTF

j_gene: TRBJ1-5
d_gene: TRBD1
v_gene: TRBV11-3
CDR3aa: CASEGDRCYQPQHF

j_gene: TRBJ2-3
d_gene: NA
v_gene: TRBV24-1
CDR3aa: CATSEPYTDTQYF

j_gene: TRBJ2-1
d_gene: TRBD2
v_gene: TRBV29-1
CDR3aa: CSVQPSGSVLGEFF

j_gene: TRBJ1-1
d_gene: NA
v_gene: TRBV6-2/TRBV6-3
CDR3aa: CASSDHSLSNTEAFF

j_gene: NA
d_gene: TRBD1
v_gene: TRBV10-3
CDR3aa: CAISESSSGTALETQYF

j_gene: TRBJ1-2
d_gene: NA
v_gene: TRBV28
CDR3aa: CASSPRTFNNYGYTF

j_gene: TRBJ2-7
d_gene: NA
v_gene: TRBV6-5
CDR3aa: CASSHPRTDPYEQYF

j_gene: TRBJ2-7
d_gene: TRBD1
v_gene: TRBV4-1
CDR3aa: CASSHSDRGTYEQYF